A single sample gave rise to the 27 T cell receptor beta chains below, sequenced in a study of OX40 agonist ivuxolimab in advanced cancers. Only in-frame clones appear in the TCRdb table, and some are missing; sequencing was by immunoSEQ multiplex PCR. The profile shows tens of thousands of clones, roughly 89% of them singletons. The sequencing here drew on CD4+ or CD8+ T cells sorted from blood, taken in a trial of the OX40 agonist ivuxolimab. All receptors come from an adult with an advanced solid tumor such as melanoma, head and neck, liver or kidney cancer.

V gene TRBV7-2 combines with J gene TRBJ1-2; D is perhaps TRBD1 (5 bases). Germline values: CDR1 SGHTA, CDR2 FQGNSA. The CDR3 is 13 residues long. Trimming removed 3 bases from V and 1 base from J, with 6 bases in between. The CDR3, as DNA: TGTGCCAGCAGCTTCCAGGGTAACTATGGCTACACCTTC. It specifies CASSFQGNYGYTF.

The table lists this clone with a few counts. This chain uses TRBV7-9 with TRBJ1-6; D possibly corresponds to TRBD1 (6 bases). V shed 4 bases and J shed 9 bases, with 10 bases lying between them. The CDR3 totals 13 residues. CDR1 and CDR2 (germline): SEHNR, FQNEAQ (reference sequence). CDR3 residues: CASSSDRSSPLHF. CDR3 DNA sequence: TGTGCCAGCAGCTCTGACAGGAGTTCACCCCTCCACTTT. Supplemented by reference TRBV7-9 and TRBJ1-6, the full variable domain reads DTGVSQNPRHKITKRGQNVTFRCDPISEHNRLYWYRQTLGQGPEFLTYFQNEAQLEKSRLLSDRFSAERPKGSFSTLEIQRTEQGDSAMYLCASSSDRSSPLHFGNGTRLTVT.

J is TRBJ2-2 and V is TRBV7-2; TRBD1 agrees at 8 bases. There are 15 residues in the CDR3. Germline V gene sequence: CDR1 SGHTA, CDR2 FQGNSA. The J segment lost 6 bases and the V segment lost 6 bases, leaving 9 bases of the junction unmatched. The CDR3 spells CASRLDRARSGELFF. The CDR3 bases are TGTGCCAGCAGACTGGACAGGGCGCGGTCCGGGGAGCTGTTTTTT.

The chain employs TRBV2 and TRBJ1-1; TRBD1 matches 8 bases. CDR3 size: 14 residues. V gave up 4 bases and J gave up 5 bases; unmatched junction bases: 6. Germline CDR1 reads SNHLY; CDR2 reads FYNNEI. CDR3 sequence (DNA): TGTGCCAGCAGTGGACAGGGGCGGGGGACTGAAGCTTTCTTT. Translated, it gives CASSGQGRGTEAFF.

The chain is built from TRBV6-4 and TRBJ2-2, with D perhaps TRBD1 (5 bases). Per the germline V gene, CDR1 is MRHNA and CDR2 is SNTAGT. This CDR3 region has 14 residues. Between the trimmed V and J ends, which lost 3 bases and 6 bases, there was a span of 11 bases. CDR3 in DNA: TGTGCCAGCAGTGAGACAGCAGGGTCCGGGGAGCTGTTTTTT. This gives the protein CASSETAGSGELFF.

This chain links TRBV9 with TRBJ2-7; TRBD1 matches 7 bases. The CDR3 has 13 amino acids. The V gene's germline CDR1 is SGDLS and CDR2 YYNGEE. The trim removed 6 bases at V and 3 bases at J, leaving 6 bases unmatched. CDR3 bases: TGTGCCAGCAACAGGGGACGGGTCTACGAGCAGTACTTC. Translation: CASNRGRVYEQYF.

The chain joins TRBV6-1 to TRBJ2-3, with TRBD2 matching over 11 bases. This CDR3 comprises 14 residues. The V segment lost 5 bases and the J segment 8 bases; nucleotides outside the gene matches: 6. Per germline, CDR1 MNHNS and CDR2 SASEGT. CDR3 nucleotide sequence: TGTGCCAGCAGTACACTAGCGGGGGTTTTTACGCAGTATTTT. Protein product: CASSTLAGVFTQYF.

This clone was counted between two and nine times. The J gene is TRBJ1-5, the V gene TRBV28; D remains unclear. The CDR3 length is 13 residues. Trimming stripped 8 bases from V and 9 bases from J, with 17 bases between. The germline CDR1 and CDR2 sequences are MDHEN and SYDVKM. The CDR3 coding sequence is TGTGCCAGCCAAAGGAGTGGAGGCATGCCCCAGCATTTT. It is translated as CASQRSGGMPQHF. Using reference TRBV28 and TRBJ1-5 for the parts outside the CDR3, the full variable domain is DVKVTQSSRYLVKRTGEKVFLECVQDMDHENMFWYRQDPGLGLRLIYFSYDVKMKEKGDIPEGYSVSREKKERFSLILESASTNQTSMYLCASQRSGGMPQHFGDGTRLSIL.

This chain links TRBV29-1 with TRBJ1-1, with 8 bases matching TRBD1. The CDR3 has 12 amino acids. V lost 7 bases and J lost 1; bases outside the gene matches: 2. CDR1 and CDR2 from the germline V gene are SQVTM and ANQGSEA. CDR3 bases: TGCAGCGGCGACAGGGGGAACACTGAAGCTTTCTTT. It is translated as CSGDRGNTEAFF. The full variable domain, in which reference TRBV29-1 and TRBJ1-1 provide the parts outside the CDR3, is SAVISQKPSRDICQRGTSLTIQCQVDSQVTMMFWYRQQPGQSLTLIATANQGSEATYESGFVIDKFPISRPNLTFSTLTVSNMSPEDSSIYLCSGDRGNTEAFFGQGTRLTVV.

The CDR3 DNA sequence: TGTGCCCGCCTGAGGACGCCGGAATCCTACGAGCAGTACTTC. Translated: CARLRTPESYEQYF. This chain joins TRBV27 and TRBJ2-7; the D is unclear. The V gene's germline CDR1 is MNHEY and CDR2 SMNVEV (reference sequence). V was clipped by 11 bases and J by 1 base, with 18 bases between them. The CDR3 contains 14 residues.

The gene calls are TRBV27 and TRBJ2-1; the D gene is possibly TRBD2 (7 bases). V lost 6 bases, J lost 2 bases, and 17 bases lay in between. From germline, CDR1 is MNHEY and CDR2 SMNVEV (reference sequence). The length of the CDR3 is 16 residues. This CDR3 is CASRTGGGGPYNEQFF. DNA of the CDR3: TGTGCCAGCAGAACAGGAGGGGGGGGGCCCTACAATGAGCAGTTCTTC.

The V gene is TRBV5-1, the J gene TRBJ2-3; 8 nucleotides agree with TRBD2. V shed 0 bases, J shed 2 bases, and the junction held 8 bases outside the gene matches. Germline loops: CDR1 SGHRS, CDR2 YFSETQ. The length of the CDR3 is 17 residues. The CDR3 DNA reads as TGCGCCAGCAGCTTGGAGGTGGCGGGGGGTTCCACAGATACGCAGTATTTT. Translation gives CASSLEVAGGSTDTQYF.

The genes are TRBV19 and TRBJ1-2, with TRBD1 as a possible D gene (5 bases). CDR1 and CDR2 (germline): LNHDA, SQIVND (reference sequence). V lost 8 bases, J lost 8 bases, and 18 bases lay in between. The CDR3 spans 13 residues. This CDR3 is CASGATGGGGYTF. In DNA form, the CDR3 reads TGTGCCAGTGGGGCCACGGGTGGAGGCGGCTACACCTTC.

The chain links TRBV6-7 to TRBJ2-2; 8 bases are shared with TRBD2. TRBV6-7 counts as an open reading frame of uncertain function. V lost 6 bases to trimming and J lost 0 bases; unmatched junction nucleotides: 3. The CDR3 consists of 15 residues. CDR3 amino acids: CASSQGLANTGELFF. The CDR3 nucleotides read TGTGCCAGCAGCCAGGGACTAGCGAACACCGGGGAGCTGTTTTTT.

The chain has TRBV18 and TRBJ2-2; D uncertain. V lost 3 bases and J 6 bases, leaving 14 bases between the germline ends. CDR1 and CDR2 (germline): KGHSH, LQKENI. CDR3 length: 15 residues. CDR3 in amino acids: CASSPTVGYSGELFF. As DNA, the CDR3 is TGTGCCAGCTCACCCACGGTCGGGTATTCCGGGGAGCTGTTTTTT.

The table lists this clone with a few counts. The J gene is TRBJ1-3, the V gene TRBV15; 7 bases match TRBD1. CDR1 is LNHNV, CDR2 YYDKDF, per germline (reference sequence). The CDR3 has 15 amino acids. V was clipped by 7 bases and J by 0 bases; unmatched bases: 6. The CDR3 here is CATNKDRASGNTIYF. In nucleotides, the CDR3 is TGTGCCACCAACAAAGACAGGGCCTCTGGAAACACCATATATTTT. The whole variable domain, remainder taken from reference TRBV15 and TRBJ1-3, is DAMVIQNPRYQVTQFGKPVTLSCSQTLNHNVMYWYQQKSSQAPKLLFHYYDKDFNNEADTPDNFQSRRPNTSFCFLDIRSPGLGDTAMYLCATNKDRASGNTIYFGEGSWLTVV.

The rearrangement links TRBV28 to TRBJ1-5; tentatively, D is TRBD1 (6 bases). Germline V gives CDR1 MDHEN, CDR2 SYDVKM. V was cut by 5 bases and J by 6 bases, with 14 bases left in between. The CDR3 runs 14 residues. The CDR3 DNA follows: TGTGCCAGCAGTCCGTTGAGGGGGAGTCAGCCCCAGCATTTT. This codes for CASSPLRGSQPQHF.

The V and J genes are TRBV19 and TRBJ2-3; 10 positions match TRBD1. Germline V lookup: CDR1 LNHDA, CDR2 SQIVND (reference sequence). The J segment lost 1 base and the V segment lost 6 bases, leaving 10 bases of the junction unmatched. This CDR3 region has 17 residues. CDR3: CASRTGWGTGGTDTQYF. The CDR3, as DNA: TGTGCCAGTAGAACGGGTTGGGGGACAGGGGGCACAGATACGCAGTATTTT.

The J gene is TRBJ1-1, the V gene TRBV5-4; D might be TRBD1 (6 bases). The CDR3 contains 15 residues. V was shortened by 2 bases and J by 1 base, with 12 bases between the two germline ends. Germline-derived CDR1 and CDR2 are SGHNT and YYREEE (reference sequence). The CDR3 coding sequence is TGTGCCAGCAGCTTCGGTCAGGGGTGGAACACTGAAGCTTTCTTT. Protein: CASSFGQGWNTEAFF.

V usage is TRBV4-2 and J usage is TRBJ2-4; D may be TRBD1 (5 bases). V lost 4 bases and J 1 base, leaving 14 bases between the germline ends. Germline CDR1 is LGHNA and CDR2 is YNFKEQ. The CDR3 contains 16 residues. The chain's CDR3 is CASSLSDKGAKNIQYF. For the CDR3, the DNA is TGTGCCAGCAGCCTTTCAGACAAGGGGGCCAAAAACATTCAGTACTTC.

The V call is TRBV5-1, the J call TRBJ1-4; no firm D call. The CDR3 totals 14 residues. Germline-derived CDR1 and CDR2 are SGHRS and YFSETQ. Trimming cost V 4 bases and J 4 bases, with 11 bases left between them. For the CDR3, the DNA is TGCGCCAGCAGCCAGATCGGAGGTAATGAAAAACTGTTTTTT. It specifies CASSQIGGNEKLFF.

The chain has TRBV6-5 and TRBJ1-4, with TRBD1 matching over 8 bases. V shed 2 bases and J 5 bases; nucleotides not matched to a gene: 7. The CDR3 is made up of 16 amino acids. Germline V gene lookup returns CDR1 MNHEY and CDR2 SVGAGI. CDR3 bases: TGTGCCAGCAGTTACCGGTACAGGGGGATCAATGAAAAACTGTTTTTT. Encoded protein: CASSYRYRGINEKLFF.

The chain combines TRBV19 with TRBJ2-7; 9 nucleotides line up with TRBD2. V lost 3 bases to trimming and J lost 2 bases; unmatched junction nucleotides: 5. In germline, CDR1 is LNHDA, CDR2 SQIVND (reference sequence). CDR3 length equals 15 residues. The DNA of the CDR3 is TGTGCCAGTAGTATCCGTAGCGGGGGACCCTACGAGCAGTACTTC. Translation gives CASSIRSGGPYEQYF. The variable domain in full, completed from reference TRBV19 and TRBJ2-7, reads DGGITQSPKYLFRKEGQNVTLSCEQNLNHDAMYWYRQDPGQGLRLIYYSQIVNDFQKGDIAEGYSVSREKKESFPLTVTSAQKNPTAFYLCASSIRSGGPYEQYFGPGTRLTVT.

The CDR3, as DNA: TGTGCCAGTAGTCCCCGGGACAGGGCCCTATCTGGGGCCAACGTCCTGACTTTC. It yields the protein CASSPRDRALSGANVLTF. V usage is TRBV19 and J usage is TRBJ2-6; TRBD1 matches at 9 bases. Germline V lookup: CDR1 LNHDA, CDR2 SQIVND (reference sequence). The CDR3 totals 18 residues. Trimming cost V 5 bases and J 1 base; bases outside gene matches: 9. Supplemented by reference TRBV19 and TRBJ2-6, the full variable domain reads DGGITQSPKYLFRKEGQNVTLSCEQNLNHDAMYWYRQDPGQGLRLIYYSQIVNDFQKGDIAEGYSVSREKKESFPLTVTSAQKNPTAFYLCASSPRDRALSGANVLTFGAGSRLTVL.

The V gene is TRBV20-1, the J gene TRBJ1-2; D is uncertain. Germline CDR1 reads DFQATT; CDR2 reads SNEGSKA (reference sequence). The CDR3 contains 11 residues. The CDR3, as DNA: TGCAGCGCGGCGCCCGCGGAGGGCTACACCTTC. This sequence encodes CSAAPAEGYTF.

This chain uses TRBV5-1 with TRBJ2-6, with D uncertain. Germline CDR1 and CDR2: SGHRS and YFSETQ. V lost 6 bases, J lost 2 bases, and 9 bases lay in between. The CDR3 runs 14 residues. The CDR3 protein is CASTSGPGANVLTF. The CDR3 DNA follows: TGCGCCAGCACGAGTGGGCCTGGGGCCAACGTCCTGACTTTC.

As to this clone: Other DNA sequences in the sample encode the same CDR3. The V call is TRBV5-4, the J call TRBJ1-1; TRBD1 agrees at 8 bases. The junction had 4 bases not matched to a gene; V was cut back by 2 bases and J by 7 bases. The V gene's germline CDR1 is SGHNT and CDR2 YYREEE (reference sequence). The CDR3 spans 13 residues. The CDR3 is CASSLGGTGEAFF. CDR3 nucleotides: TGTGCCAGCAGCTTAGGAGGGACAGGTGAAGCTTTCTTT.